This T cell receptor (beta chain) was identified in a study of CD8+ T cells in alopecia areata. cDNA serving as the sequencing template came from extracted, reverse transcribed RNA. The protocol was immunoSEQ multiplex PCR, while the TCRdb copy is restricted to in-frame clones and leaves out a portion. The sample records 90,000 to 150,000 clones, less than 80% being singletons. J lost 2 bases, V lost 5 bases, and 5 bases had no gene match. From germline, CDR1 is SGHVS and CDR2 FQNEAQ. The length of the CDR3 is 14 residues. Sorting of PBMCs yielded the CD4+ and CD8+ T cells. The study, taken as a whole, reports: Affected lesional scalp, above all in alopecia totalis/universalis, was more clonal than normal scalp. Sequencing of scalp samples also includes resident alphabeta T cells from normal skin. Between patients, shared TCR sequences were less clear than in mice. This was possibly due in part to HLA diversity in the patient population.

Note on this clone: Its target is unknown.

V is TRBV7-8 and J is TRBJ1-2; 7 positions match TRBD1. The receptor's source is a human donor in good health. Sequencing input: CD4+ T cells sorted from blood. The CDR3 bases are TGTGCCAGCAGCCTTACAGGGGAAAACTATGGCTACACCTTC. Translation gives CASSLTGENYGYTF.